This passage covers 8 T cell receptor beta chains from one sample sequenced in a study of vaccination effects on CD4 cells after COVID-19. Before any sequencing was done, the ViraFEST assay used viral peptide pools to expand antigen-specific CD4+ T cells. At the end of less than 12 days of culture, CD4+ T cells were isolated. Either the BNT162b2 or mRNA-1273 vaccine was given to participants in two doses. Libraries were prepared by immunoSEQ multiplex PCR; TCRdb keeps only in-frame clonotypes and omits some of them. The data hold 80,000 to 95,000 clones, with under 85% observed a single time. These receptors are not linked to any known antigen. Sequenced material: CD4+ T cells from PBMCs cultured with HCoV-OC43 spike peptides, taken after COVID-19 vaccination. The subset: HCoV-OC43 spike overlapping peptide pool stimulation. All receptors come from a human donor who received a COVID-19 vaccine.

The V call is TRBV19, the J call TRBJ2-3; D unresolved. Germline assignment: CDR1 LNHDA and CDR2 SQIVND (reference sequence). V lost 4 bases to trimming and J lost 2 bases, with 16 bases between them. The CDR3 totals 16 residues. The CDR3 bases are TGTGCCAGTAGTACCACCTTCGGAGTGGTCACAGATACGCAGTATTTT. Translated, it gives CASSTTFGVVTDTQYF.

The chain carries TRBV12-3 or TRBV12-4 and TRBJ1-4; D is undetermined. CDR3 length: 11 amino acids. Trimming took off 7 bases at V and 3 bases at J, with 3 bases between the two ends. The CDR3: CASIANEKLFF. For the CDR3, the DNA is TGTGCCAGCATCGCTAATGAAAAACTGTTTTTT.

This sequence joins TRBV5-1 and TRBJ2-2, with D perhaps matching TRBD2 (5 bases). The germline V and J ends were trimmed by 2 bases and 1 base, with 15 bases remaining between them. CDR3 length equals 17 residues. CDR1 SGHRS and CDR2 YFSETQ come from the germline V gene. CDR3 loop: CASSFPKWRQNTGELFF. The DNA of the CDR3 is TGCGCCAGCAGCTTCCCAAAATGGAGGCAGAACACCGGGGAGCTGTTTTTT. Supplemented by reference TRBV5-1 and TRBJ2-2, the full variable domain reads KAGVTQTPRYLIKTRGQQVTLSCSPISGHRSVSWYQQTPGQGLQFLFEYFSETQRNKGNFPGRFSGRQFSNSRSEMNVSTLELGDSALYLCASSFPKWRQNTGELFFGEGSRLTVL.

V and J are TRBV3-1 (or the pseudogene TRBV3-2) and TRBJ1-3; the D is unclear. Germline V gene sequence: CDR1 LGHDT, CDR2 YNNKEL (reference sequence). Trimming pared 7 bases from V and 0 bases from J, leaving 13 bases between. The CDR3 totals 15 residues. Here the CDR3 DNA reads TGTGCCAGCACCACAACGCCCGCCTCTGGAAACACCATATATTTT. Residues: CASTTTPASGNTIYF.

The CDR3 region has the DNA TGTGCCAGCAGGGCAAGGGAGACCCAGTACTTC. It specifies CASRARETQYF. This sequence joins TRBV6-6 and TRBJ2-5; no clear D. Trimming cost V 6 bases and J 5 bases, with 7 bases left between them. CDR1 MNHNY and CDR2 SVGAGI come from the germline V gene (reference sequence). The CDR3 has 11 residues.

The CDR3 nucleotides are TGCGCCAGCAGCTTGGTAGCAGGGGAGAACACTGAAGCTTTCTTT. Its protein is CASSLVAGENTEAFF. The chain couples TRBV5-1 to TRBJ1-1, with a tentative D call TRBD1 (6 bases). The CDR3 runs to 15 residues. Germline-derived CDR1 and CDR2 are SGHRS and YFSETQ. Trimming removed 0 bases at V and 1 base at J, with 10 bases between.

The chain recombines TRBV19 with TRBJ2-1, with D possibly matching TRBD1 (6 bases). V shed 5 bases and J shed 4 bases, with 12 bases lying between them. The CDR3 sequence is 14 residues long. Germline V CDR1 and CDR2: LNHDA, SQIVND (reference sequence). The CDR3 sequence: CASSLRDIYNEQFF. Here the CDR3 DNA reads TGTGCCAGTAGTCTCAGGGACATATACAATGAGCAGTTCTTC.

This clone has just a few counts. This chain connects TRBV2 to TRBJ2-7, with a weak D call TRBD2 (6 bases). Germline assignment: CDR1 SNHLY and CDR2 FYNNEI. V gave up 2 bases and J gave up 4 bases, with 9 bases separating them. The CDR3 runs to 13 residues. The CDR3 DNA is TGTGCCAGCAGTGAACCTCGGGGGTACGAGCAGTACGTC. This translates into CASSEPRGYEQYV.